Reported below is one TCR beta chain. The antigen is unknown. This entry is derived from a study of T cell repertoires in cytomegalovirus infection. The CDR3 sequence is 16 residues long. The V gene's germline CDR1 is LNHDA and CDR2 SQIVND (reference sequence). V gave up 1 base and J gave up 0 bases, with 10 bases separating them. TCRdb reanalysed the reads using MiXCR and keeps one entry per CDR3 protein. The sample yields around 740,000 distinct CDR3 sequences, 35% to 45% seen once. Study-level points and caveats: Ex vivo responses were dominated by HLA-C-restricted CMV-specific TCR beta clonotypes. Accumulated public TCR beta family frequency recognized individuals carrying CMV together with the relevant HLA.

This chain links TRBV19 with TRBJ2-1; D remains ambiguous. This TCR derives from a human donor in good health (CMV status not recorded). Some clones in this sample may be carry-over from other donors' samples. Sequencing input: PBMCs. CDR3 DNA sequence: TGTGCCAGTAGTATAGGGTCAGGAAGCTCCTACAATGAGCAGTTCTTC. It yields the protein CASSIGSGSSYNEQFF.